This TCR beta chain emerged from a study of shared clonotypes between healthy human individuals. Whole-study findings and limits: Sorted-subset sequencing, rarefaction showed, was incomplete despite large depth. Genetic and exposure-history diversity was limited by the few donors.

Concerning this clone itself: The antigen remains undetermined.

It was into CD45RA+ naive and CD45RA-negative memory subsets that the CD4+ cells were split. The CDR3 loop spans 17 amino acids. Trimming stripped 0 bases from V and 0 bases from J, with 14 bases between. Germline CDR1 reads SGHRS; CDR2 reads YFSETQ. Libraries were prepared by immunoSEQ multiplex PCR; TCRdb keeps only in-frame clonotypes and omits some of them. The sample contains a few million clones, approximately 94% of which appear only once. Specimen: naive CD4+ T cells sorted from blood. Subset here: CD45RA+ positively selected. This sequence was found in a man aged 18 to 30 in good health. The chain uses TRBV5-1 and TRBJ2-3; possible D gene TRBD1, 5 bases. The CDR3 reads CASSLAPAGPSTDTQYF. The CDR3 region has the DNA TGCGCCAGCAGCTTGGCTCCGGCAGGGCCTAGCACAGATACGCAGTATTTT.